The 26 T cell receptor beta chains presented below share a single source sample, sequenced in a study of blood T cell repertoires in COVID-19. Sequenced by immunoSEQ multiplex PCR; TCRdb stores in-frame clones only, minus some. The sample has hundreds of thousands of clones, approximately 91% seen once. What was sequenced was peripheral blood. These receptors were taken from a woman in her sixties or seventies with COVID-19, enrolled during active disease.

The rearrangement links TRBV10-3 to TRBJ1-2, with TRBD1 identical over 7 bases. Germline V gene data show CDR1 as ENHRY and CDR2 as SYGVKD. CDR3 length equals 15 residues. Losses at the gene ends were 6 bases for V and 8 bases for J; bases not matched to a gene: 15. CDR3 loop: CAISPRQGPLRGYTF. The CDR3 coding sequence is TGTGCCATCAGCCCGAGACAGGGACCTCTAAGAGGCTACACCTTC.

The V call is TRBV5-6, the J call TRBJ1-6; possible D gene TRBD1, 5 bases. The CDR3 has 16 residues. CDR1 is SGHDT, CDR2 YYEEEE, per germline. The germline V and J ends were trimmed by 1 base and 2 bases, with 10 bases remaining between them. The CDR3 DNA sequence: TGTGCCAGCAGCTTGCAGGGATTCCCCTATAATTCACCCCTCCACTTT. Protein: CASSLQGFPYNSPLHF.

J is TRBJ1-2 and V is TRBV5-1, with TRBD1 matching over 8 bases. Germline CDR1 is SGHRS and CDR2 is YFSETQ. Germline trimming cut 3 bases from V and 4 bases from J; bases unmatched to any gene: 5. The length of the CDR3 is 14 residues. The CDR3 DNA is TGCGCCAGCAGCTCCGGGACAGGAAGCTATGGCTACACCTTC. This sequence encodes CASSSGTGSYGYTF.

J is TRBJ2-2 and V is TRBV5-4, with D perhaps matching TRBD2 (5 bases). V dropped 4 bases and J dropped 3 bases, with 13 bases sitting between them. The CDR3 totals 15 residues. The germline gives CDR1 SGHNT, CDR2 YYREEE (reference sequence). The chain's CDR3 is CASSGGERYTGELFF. CDR3 coding DNA: TGTGCCAGCAGCGGCGGAGAGCGGTACACCGGGGAGCTGTTTTTT.

This chain links TRBV7-2 with TRBJ1-1; 7 bases align to TRBD1. Germline V CDR1 and CDR2: SGHTA, FQGNSA. This CDR3 contains 16 residues. V lost 5 bases and J lost 4; bases outside the gene matches: 13. The CDR3 bases are TGTGCCAGCAGCCTAATGGGGACAGTCGGGACCACTGAAGCTTTCTTT. Residues: CASSLMGTVGTTEAFF. The full variable domain, with the rest looked up from reference TRBV7-2 and TRBJ1-1, is GAGVSQSPSNKVTEKGKDVELRCDPISGHTALYWYRQSLGQGLEFLIYFQGNSAPDKSGLPSDRFSAERTGGSVSTLTIQRTQQEDSAVYLCASSLMGTVGTTEAFFGQGTRLTVV.

V gene TRBV5-1 combines with J gene TRBJ1-3; D may be TRBD1 (6 bases). Trimming removed 6 bases at V and 1 base at J, with 11 bases between. The CDR3 loop spans 14 amino acids. Germline V gives CDR1 SGHRS, CDR2 YFSETQ. The CDR3, as DNA: TGCGCCAGCACCAAGGGGGGGTCTGGAAACACCATATATTTT. As protein: CASTKGGSGNTIYF.

This clone has just one count. J is TRBJ2-3 and V is TRBV2; D might be TRBD1 (6 bases). With 6 bases removed from V and 6 bases from J, the gap between germline ends came to 16 bases. Germline CDR1 SNHLY, CDR2 FYNNEI. The CDR3 totals 14 residues. In DNA, the CDR3 is TGTGCCAGCAGCCTACTAGAGAGGGGGGATACGCAGTATTTT. Translated, it gives CASSLLERGDTQYF.

This clone was seen just once. V gene TRBV2 combines with J gene TRBJ1-5, with a possible D match to TRBD1 (5 bases). V shed 2 bases and J shed 3 bases, with 8 bases lying between them. There are 14 residues in the CDR3. CDR1 and CDR2 from the germline V gene are SNHLY and FYNNEI. The CDR3 bases are TGTGCCAGCAGTGAAACAGGATACAATCAGCCCCAGCATTTT. This translates into CASSETGYNQPQHF.

The chain links TRBV28 to TRBJ2-1; 7 bases are shared with TRBD2. The CDR3 is 14 amino acids. The germline gives CDR1 MDHEN, CDR2 SYDVKM. V shed 6 bases, J shed 6 bases, and the junction held 8 bases outside the gene matches. The CDR3 DNA reads as TGTGCCAGCAGCCTTGGGGGGGGACCCAATGAGCAGTTCTTC. Translation: CASSLGGGPNEQFF.

The gene calls are TRBV5-5 and TRBJ2-7; TRBD2 agrees at 7 bases. From germline, CDR1 is SGHKS and CDR2 YYEKEE (reference sequence). Trimming at V came to 1 base and at J to 5 bases, leaving 12 bases not matched to a gene. This CDR3 region has 16 residues. Here the CDR3 reads CASSLFFREVLHEQYF. CDR3 in DNA: TGTGCCAGCAGCTTGTTTTTCCGGGAGGTGCTCCACGAGCAGTACTTC.

V is TRBV6-1 and J is TRBJ1-2; 9 bases are shared with TRBD1. Losses at the gene ends were 3 bases for V and 3 bases for J; bases not matched to a gene: 11. From germline, CDR1 is MNHNS and CDR2 SASEGT. This CDR3 has 17 amino acids. CDR3 in DNA: TGTGCCAGCAGTGATGATAAGTGGACAGGGGTTGACTATGGCTACACCTTC. It codes for CASSDDKWTGVDYGYTF.

The gene calls are TRBV5-4 and TRBJ1-4; TRBD1 matches at 7 bases. The CDR3 is made up of 16 amino acids. The V and J ends lost 0 bases and 4 bases, in that order; junction bases with no gene match: 6. Germline V gene lookup returns CDR1 SGHNT and CDR2 YYREEE (reference sequence). CDR3 residues: CASSLAGQGDNEKLFF. CDR3 coding DNA: TGTGCCAGCAGCTTGGCCGGGCAGGGGGATAATGAAAAACTGTTTTTT.

This clone was detected once. Other DNA sequences in the sample encode the same CDR3. The J gene is TRBJ1-5, the V gene TRBV7-2; 11 nucleotides line up with TRBD1. Germline assignment: CDR1 SGHTA and CDR2 FQGNSA. This CDR3 has 15 residues. V was clipped by 1 base and J by 7 bases; unmatched bases: 3. The CDR3 sequence is CASSLEGQGGQPQHF. CDR3 nucleotides: TGTGCCAGCAGCTTAGAGGGACAGGGGGGCCAGCCCCAGCATTTT.

The V gene is TRBV18, the J gene TRBJ1-1, with D unclear. This CDR3 comprises 12 residues. Germline V gene data show CDR1 as KGHSH and CDR2 as LQKENI. Trimming cost V 5 bases and J 10 bases, with 14 bases left between them. CDR3 nucleotides: TGTGCCAGCTCATCACAAAGCACGGGAGCTTTCTTT. Amino acids: CASSSQSTGAFF.

The chain employs TRBV11-2 and TRBJ1-3; 7 bases agree with TRBD1. CDR3 length equals 17 residues. The germline gives CDR1 SGHAT, CDR2 FQNNGV. J gave up 0 bases and V 7 bases, and 12 bases lay outside the gene matches. In DNA form, the CDR3 reads TGTGCCAGCACCGCATTCCGGGACAGCCTCTCTGGAAACACCATATATTTT. Its protein product is CASTAFRDSLSGNTIYF.

CDR3: CASSQESGSHYEQYF. The CDR3 DNA reads TGTGCCAGCAGCCAAGAATCGGGGTCCCACTACGAGCAGTACTTC. The chain combines TRBV3-1 (or the pseudogene TRBV3-2) with TRBJ2-7, with a weak D call TRBD2 (5 bases). The CDR3 runs 15 residues. Deletions cut 0 bases from V and 3 bases from J, with 12 bases between. Germline V gives CDR1 LGHDT, CDR2 YNNKEL (reference sequence).

In this sample, this clone turned up once. This chain joins TRBV10-3 and TRBJ2-5; 9 nucleotides line up with TRBD1. This CDR3 has 14 amino acids. CDR1 is ENHRY, CDR2 SYGVKD, per germline. Trimming at V came to 10 bases and at J to 2 bases, leaving 8 bases not matched to a gene. CDR3 loop: CASADRGRQETQYF. DNA for the CDR3: TGTGCCAGCGCGGACAGGGGACGGCAAGAGACCCAGTACTTC.

This sequence joins TRBV13 and TRBJ2-1; D might be TRBD2 (5 bases). This CDR3 has 14 amino acids. V was clipped by 5 bases and J by 3 bases, with 11 bases between them. Germline assignment: CDR1 PRHDT and CDR2 FYEKMQ (reference sequence). The CDR3 DNA reads as TGTGCCAGCAGCGCCAGGACTCTCTACAATGAGCAGTTCTTC. Translation: CASSARTLYNEQFF.

V gene TRBV4-2 combines with J gene TRBJ1-1, with TRBD1 matching over 8 bases. From germline, CDR1 is LGHNA and CDR2 YNFKEQ. V lost 2 bases to trimming and J lost 4 bases; unmatched junction nucleotides: 6. This CDR3 is 15 amino acids long. CDR3 amino acids: CASSQPDRGGTEAFF. Written as DNA, the CDR3 is TGTGCCAGCAGCCAACCTGACAGGGGCGGCACTGAAGCTTTCTTT.

This sequence joins TRBV9 and TRBJ2-3; TRBD2 is a possible D gene (6 bases). Germline-derived CDR1 and CDR2 are SGDLS and YYNGEE. The V end was cut by 3 bases, the J end by 2 bases, with 13 bases between. The length of the CDR3 is 15 residues. CDR3 residues: CASSGRGGYTDTQYF. The CDR3 bases are TGTGCCAGCAGCGGACGAGGAGGGTACACAGATACGCAGTATTTT.

V and J are TRBV7-9 and TRBJ1-3; 9 nucleotides match TRBD1. Germline V gene lookup returns CDR1 SEHNR and CDR2 FQNEAQ (reference sequence). The ends lost 4 bases at V and 1 base at J; junction bases unmatched: 11. This CDR3 comprises 18 residues. Here the CDR3 DNA reads TGTGCCAGCAGCTATGCTGGGACAGGGATTGGATCTGGAAACACCATATATTTT. Translating gives CASSYAGTGIGSGNTIYF.

This chain connects TRBV19 to TRBJ2-1; 7 nucleotides line up with TRBD1. The CDR3 extends over 15 amino acids. V was clipped by 4 bases and J by 0 bases; unmatched bases: 3. Germline values: CDR1 LNHDA, CDR2 SQIVND (reference sequence). CDR3 region: CASSTGQVSYNEQFF. In nucleotides, the CDR3 is TGTGCCAGTAGTACCGGACAGGTCTCCTACAATGAGCAGTTCTTC.

This chain connects TRBV9 to TRBJ2-2, with a weak D call TRBD1 (5 bases). The CDR3 runs 15 residues. Trimming stripped 3 bases from V and 1 base from J, with 10 bases between. In germline, CDR1 is SGDLS, CDR2 YYNGEE. The CDR3 DNA reads as TGTGCCAGCAGCGCGCAGGGCCAGAACACCGGGGAGCTGTTTTTT. Its protein is CASSAQGQNTGELFF.

This clone is a singleton in its sample. The chain joins TRBV12-3 or TRBV12-4 to TRBJ2-5, with D perhaps matching TRBD1 (5 bases). This CDR3 is built from 13 residues. V was trimmed by 1 base and J by 2 bases, leaving 5 bases between them. CDR3 coding DNA: TGTGCCAGCAGTTTAGACAGGCAAGAGACCCAGTACTTC. Translating gives CASSLDRQETQYF.

This sequence joins TRBV25-1 and TRBJ1-1; tentative D call: TRBD1 (5 bases). The CDR3 sequence is 13 residues long. Germline-derived CDR1 and CDR2 are MGHDK and SYGVNS. V lost 5 bases and J 8 bases, leaving 15 bases between the germline ends. CDR3 residues: CASSLRTLPEAFF. The CDR3 DNA is TGTGCCAGCAGTCTTCGGACACTCCCCGAAGCTTTCTTT.

This clone was recorded only once. The chain has TRBV6-5 and TRBJ2-7, with 7 nucleotides matching TRBD2. CDR3 length equals 13 residues. The V gene's germline CDR1 is MNHEY and CDR2 SVGAGI. The trim removed 2 bases at V and 6 bases at J, leaving 4 bases unmatched. CDR3 nucleotides: TGTGCCAGCAGTTACGGGGGGGTCGGCGAGCAGTACTTC. This sequence encodes CASSYGGVGEQYF.